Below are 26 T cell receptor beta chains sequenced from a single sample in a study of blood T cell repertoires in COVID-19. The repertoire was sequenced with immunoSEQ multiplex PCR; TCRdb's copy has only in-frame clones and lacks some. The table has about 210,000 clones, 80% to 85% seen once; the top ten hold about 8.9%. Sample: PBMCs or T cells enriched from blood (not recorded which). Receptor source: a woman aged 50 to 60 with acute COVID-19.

The CDR3: CAISESPNPGTEAFF. The CDR3 DNA follows: TGTGCCATCAGTGAGTCTCCGAATCCGGGGACTGAAGCTTTCTTT. The chain couples TRBV10-3 to TRBJ1-1; D gene unclear. Per the germline V gene, CDR1 is ENHRY and CDR2 is SYGVKD. V lost 0 bases, J lost 5 bases, and 13 bases lay in between. There are 15 residues in the CDR3.

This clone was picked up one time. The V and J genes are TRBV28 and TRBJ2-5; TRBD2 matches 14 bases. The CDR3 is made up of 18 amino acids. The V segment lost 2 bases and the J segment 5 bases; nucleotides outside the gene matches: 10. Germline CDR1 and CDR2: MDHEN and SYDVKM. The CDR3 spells CASSLGTSGRNTRETQYF. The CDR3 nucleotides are TGTGCCAGCAGTTTAGGGACTAGCGGGAGAAACACAAGGGAGACCCAGTACTTC.

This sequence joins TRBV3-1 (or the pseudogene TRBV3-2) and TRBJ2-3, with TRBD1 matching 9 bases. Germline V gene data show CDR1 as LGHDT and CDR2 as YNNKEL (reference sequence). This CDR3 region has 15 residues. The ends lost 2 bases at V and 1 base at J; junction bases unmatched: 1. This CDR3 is CASSQRTGGTDTQYF. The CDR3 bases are TGTGCCAGCAGCCAAAGGACAGGGGGCACAGATACGCAGTATTTT.

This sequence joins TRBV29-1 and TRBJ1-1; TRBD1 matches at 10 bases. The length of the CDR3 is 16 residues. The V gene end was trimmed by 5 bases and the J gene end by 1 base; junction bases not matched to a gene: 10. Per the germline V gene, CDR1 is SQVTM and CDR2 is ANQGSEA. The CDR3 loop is CSVRDRGLVRNTEAFF. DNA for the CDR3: TGCAGCGTTAGGGACAGGGGTTTAGTAAGGAACACTGAAGCTTTCTTT.

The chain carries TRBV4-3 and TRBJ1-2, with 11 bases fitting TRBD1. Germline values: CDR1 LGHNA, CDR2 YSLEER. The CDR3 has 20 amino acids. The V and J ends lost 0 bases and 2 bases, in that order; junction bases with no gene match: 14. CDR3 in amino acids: CASSQDLARTGGFLNYGYTF. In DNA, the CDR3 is TGCGCCAGCAGCCAAGATCTGGCTCGGACAGGGGGCTTCTTAAACTATGGCTACACCTTC.

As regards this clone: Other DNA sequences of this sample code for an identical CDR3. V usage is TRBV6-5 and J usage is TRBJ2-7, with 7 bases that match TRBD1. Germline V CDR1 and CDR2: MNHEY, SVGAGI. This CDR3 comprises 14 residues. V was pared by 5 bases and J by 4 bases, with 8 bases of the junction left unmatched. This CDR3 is CASSPDRVGYEQYF. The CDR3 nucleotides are TGTGCCAGCAGTCCAGACAGGGTAGGGTACGAGCAGTACTTC.

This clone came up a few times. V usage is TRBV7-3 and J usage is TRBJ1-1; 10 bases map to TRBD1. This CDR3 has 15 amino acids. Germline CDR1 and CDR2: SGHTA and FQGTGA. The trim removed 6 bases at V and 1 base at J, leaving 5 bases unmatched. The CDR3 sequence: CASRTRTGGNTEAFF. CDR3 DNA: TGTGCCAGCAGAACCCGGACAGGGGGGAACACTGAAGCTTTCTTT.

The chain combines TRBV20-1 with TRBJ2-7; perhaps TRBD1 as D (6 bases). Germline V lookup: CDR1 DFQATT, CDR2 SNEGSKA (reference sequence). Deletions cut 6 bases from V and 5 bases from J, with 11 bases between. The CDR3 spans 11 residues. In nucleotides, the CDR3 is TGCAGTGCGCAGGGGCTCAACGAGCAGTACTTC. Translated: CSAQGLNEQYF.

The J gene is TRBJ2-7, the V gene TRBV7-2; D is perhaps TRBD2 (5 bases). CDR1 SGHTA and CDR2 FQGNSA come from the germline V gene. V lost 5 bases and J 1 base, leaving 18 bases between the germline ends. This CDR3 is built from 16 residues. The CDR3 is CASSPLARGRSYEQYF. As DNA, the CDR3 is TGTGCCAGCAGCCCACTCGCCCGGGGTCGGTCCTACGAGCAGTACTTC.

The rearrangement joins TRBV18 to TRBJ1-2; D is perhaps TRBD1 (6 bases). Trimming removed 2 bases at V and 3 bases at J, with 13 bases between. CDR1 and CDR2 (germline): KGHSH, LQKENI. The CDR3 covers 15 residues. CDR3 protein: CASSPGRQVYYGYTF. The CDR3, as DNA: TGTGCCAGCTCACCAGGTCGACAGGTCTACTATGGCTACACCTTC.

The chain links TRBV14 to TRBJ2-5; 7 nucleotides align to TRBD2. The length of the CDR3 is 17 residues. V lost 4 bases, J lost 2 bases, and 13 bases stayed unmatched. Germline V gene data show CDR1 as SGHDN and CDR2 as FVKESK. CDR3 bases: TGTGCCAGCAGCCTATCTGCGGGACTAACCGTTCAAGAGACCCAGTACTTC. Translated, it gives CASSLSAGLTVQETQYF.

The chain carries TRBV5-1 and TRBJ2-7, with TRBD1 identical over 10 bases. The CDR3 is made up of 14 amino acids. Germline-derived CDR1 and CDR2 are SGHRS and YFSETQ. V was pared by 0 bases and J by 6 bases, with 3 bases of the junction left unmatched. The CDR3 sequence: CASSLGQGASEQYF. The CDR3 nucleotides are TGCGCCAGCAGCTTGGGACAGGGGGCTTCCGAGCAGTACTTC.

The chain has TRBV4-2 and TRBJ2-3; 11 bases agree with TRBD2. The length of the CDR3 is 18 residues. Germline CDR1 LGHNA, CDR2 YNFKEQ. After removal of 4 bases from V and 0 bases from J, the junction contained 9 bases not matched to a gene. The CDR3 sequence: CASSPNVVAGGSTDTQYF. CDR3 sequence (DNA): TGTGCCAGCAGCCCAAATGTGGTAGCGGGAGGGAGCACAGATACGCAGTATTTT.

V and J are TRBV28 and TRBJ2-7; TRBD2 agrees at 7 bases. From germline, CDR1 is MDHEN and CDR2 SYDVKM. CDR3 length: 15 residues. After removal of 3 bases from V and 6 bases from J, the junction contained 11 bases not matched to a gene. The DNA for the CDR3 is TGTGCCAGCAGTTTGGGAAGCGGGATGGGTTCCGAGCAGTACTTC. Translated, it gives CASSLGSGMGSEQYF.

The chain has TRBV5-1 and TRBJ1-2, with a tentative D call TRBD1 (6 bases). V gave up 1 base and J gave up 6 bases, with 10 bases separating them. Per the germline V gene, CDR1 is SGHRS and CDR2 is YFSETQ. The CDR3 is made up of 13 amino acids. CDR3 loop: CASSLFEGDGYTF. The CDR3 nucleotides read TGCGCCAGCAGCTTGTTTGAGGGGGATGGCTACACCTTC.

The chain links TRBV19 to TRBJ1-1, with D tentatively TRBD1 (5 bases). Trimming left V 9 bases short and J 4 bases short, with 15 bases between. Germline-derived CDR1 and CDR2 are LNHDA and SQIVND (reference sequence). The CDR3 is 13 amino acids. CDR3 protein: CASELGGGTEAFF. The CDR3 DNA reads TGTGCCAGCGAACTGGGGGGTGGCACTGAAGCTTTCTTT.

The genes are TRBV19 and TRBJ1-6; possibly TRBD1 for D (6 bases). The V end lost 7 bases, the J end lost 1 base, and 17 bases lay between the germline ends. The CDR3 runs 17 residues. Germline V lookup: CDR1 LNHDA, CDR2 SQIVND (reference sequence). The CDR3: CASTRQGRSSYNSPLHF. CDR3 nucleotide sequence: TGTGCCAGTACGAGGCAGGGGCGGTCTTCCTATAATTCACCCCTCCACTTT. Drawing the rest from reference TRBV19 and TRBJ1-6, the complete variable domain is DGGITQSPKYLFRKEGQNVTLSCEQNLNHDAMYWYRQDPGQGLRLIYYSQIVNDFQKGDIAEGYSVSREKKESFPLTVTSAQKNPTAFYLCASTRQGRSSYNSPLHFGNGTRLTVT.

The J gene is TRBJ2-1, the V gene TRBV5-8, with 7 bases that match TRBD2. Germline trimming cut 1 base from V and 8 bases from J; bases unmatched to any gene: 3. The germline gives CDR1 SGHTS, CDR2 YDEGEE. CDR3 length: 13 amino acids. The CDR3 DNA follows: TGTGCCAGCAGCTTGCGGGGGGTGGATGAGCAGTTCTTC. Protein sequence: CASSLRGVDEQFF.

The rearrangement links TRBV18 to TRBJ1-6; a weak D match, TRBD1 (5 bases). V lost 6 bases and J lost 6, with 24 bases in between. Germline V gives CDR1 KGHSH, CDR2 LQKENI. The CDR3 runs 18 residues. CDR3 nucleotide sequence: TGTGCCAGCTCCGGAAACACTGGACGGGGGTCGGGTAATTCACCCCTCCACTTT. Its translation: CASSGNTGRGSGNSPLHF.

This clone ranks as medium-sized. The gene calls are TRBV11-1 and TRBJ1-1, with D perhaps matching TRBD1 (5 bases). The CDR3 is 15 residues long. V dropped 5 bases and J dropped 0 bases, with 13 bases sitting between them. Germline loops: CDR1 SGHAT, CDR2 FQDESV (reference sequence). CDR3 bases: TGTGCCAGCAGCCCCTTGGGGGGGATGAACACTGAAGCTTTCTTT. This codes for CASSPLGGMNTEAFF. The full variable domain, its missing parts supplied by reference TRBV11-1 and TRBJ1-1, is EAEVAQSPRYKITEKSQAVAFWCDPISGHATLYWYRQILGQGPELLVQFQDESVVDDSQLPKDRFSAERLKGVDSTLKIQPAELGDSAMYLCASSPLGGMNTEAFFGQGTRLTVV.

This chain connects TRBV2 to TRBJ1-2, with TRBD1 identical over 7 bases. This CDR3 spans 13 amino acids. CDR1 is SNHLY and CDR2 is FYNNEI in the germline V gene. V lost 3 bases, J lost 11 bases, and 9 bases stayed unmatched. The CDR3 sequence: CASSDRGQTLYTF. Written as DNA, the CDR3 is TGTGCCAGCAGTGATCGGGGACAGACCCTTTACACCTTC. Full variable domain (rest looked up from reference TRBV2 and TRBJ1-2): EPEVTQTPSHQVTQMGQEVILRCVPISNHLYFYWYRQILGQKVEFLVSFYNNEISEKSEIFDDQFSVERPDGSNFTLKIRSTKLEDSAMYFCASSDRGQTLYTFGSGTRLTVV.

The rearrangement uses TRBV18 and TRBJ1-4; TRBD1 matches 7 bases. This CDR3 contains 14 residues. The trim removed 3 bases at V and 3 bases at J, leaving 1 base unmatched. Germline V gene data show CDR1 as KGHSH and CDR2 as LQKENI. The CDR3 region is CASSPGQPNEKLFF. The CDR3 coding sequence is TGTGCCAGCTCACCGGGACAGCCTAATGAAAAACTGTTTTTT. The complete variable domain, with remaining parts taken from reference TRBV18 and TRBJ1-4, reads NAGVMQNPRHLVRRRGQEARLRCSPMKGHSHVYWYRQLPEEGLKFMVYLQKENIIDESGMPKERFSAEFPKEGPSILRIQQVVRGDSAAYFCASSPGQPNEKLFFGSGTQLSVL.

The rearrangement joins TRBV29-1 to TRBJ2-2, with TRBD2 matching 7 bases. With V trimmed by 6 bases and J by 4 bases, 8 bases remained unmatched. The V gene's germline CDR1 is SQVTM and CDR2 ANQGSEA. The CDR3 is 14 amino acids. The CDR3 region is CSVRGRATTGELFF. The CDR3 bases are TGCAGCGTCCGTGGGAGGGCGACCACCGGGGAGCTGTTTTTT.

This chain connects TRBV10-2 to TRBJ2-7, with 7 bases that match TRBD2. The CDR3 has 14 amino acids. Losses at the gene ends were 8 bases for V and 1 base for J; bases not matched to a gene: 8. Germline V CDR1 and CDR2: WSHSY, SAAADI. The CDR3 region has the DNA TGCGCCAGCTGGGGCGGGGGTTATTCCTACGAGCAGTACTTC. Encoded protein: CASWGGGYSYEQYF.

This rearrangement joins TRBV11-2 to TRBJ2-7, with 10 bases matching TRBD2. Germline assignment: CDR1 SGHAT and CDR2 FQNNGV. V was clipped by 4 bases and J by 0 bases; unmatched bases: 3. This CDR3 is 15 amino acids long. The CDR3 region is CASSSSGGSSYEQYF. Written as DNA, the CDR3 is TGTGCCAGCAGCTCTAGCGGGGGTAGCTCCTACGAGCAGTACTTC.

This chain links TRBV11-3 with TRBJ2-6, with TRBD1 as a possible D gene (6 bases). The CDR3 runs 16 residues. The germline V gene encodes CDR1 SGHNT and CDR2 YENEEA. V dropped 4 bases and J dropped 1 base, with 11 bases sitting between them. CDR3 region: CASSSDSASGANVLTF. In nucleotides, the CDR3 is TGTGCCAGCAGCTCGGACAGCGCATCTGGGGCCAACGTCCTGACTTTC.